This entry is about one T cell receptor (beta chain). Its antigen is unidentified. This sample is part of a study of T cell responses to AZD1222 COVID-19 vaccine. Study summary: Second-dose intervals of approximately 4 or approximately 12 weeks were pooled. Study-wide results and limits: Unmutated regions of variants are reportedly targeted by nearly half of spike-specific TCRs. The study found vaccine-associated CD4 TCRs spanning spike, dominant at 160-218 and 743-854. The number of AZD1222 recipients seropositive at baseline was only five to seven.

Clones were read by immunoSEQ multiplex PCR, and TCRdb kept only the in-frame ones, dropping some. The sample consists of more than 110,000 clones, about nine tenths of them appearing once. Germline V gene lookup returns CDR1 KGHSH and CDR2 LQKENI. The CDR3 length is 16 residues. After removal of 6 bases from V and 3 bases from J, the junction contained 4 bases not matched to a gene. The specimen comprised peripheral blood, sampled on day 0 of AZD1222 vaccination. The chain joins TRBV18 to TRBJ2-3; 15 bases line up with TRBD2. The clonotype originates from an adult in good health. The CDR3 sequence: CASSRGLAGGTDTQYF. In DNA, the CDR3 is TGTGCCAGCTCCCGCGGACTAGCGGGGGGGACAGATACGCAGTATTTT. The entire variable domain, with the rest obtained from reference TRBV18 and TRBJ2-3, is as follows: NAGVMQNPRHLVRRRGQEARLRCSPMKGHSHVYWYRQLPEEGLKFMVYLQKENIIDESGMPKERFSAEFPKEGPSILRIQQVVRGDSAAYFCASSRGLAGGTDTQYFGPGTRLTVL.